The clone carrying this TCR beta chain showed up many times. Its target is not known. Diagnosis relied on clinical symptoms, serum thyroxine and TRAb, thyroid ultrasound and orbital computed tomography. The authors took PBMCs from roughly 9.7 ml fresh peripheral blood. This CDR3 is 14 amino acids long. Trimming pared 6 bases from V and 0 bases from J, leaving 9 bases between. Germline lookup yields CDR1 ENHRY and CDR2 SYGVKD. This entry belongs to a study of T cells in Graves' hyperthyroidism and ophthalmopathy. Study-wide findings and caveats: The model's output predicted ophthalmopathy at a median of roughly 6 months prior to onset.

RNA transcripts were the template for amplifying TCR beta CDR3 regions. First-round RT-PCR with HTBI primers amplified the TCR CDR3 region. One entry per CDR3 protein results from TCRdb running MiXCR on the multiplex PCR reads. The sample carries approximately 410,000 distinct CDR3 sequences, roughly 15% recorded once. The sequence derives from a man aged 18 to 29 with Graves' ophthalmopathy. What was sequenced was blood. The J gene is TRBJ1-3, the V gene TRBV10-3; D is undetermined. The CDR3 DNA reads TGTGCCATCAGGCGACAAGACTCTGGAAACACCATATATTTT. Residues: CAIRRQDSGNTIYF.